The sequence of this T cell receptor (beta chain) was determined in a study of CD8+CD57+ T cells in acquired aplastic anemia. Profiling of TCR beta VDJ combinations and CDR3 sequences used genomic DNA as template. TCRdb redid the calling of the reads with MiXCR, one entry per CDR3 protein. Here the sample spans around 200,000 distinct CDR3 sequences, roughly 53% being singletons. Patients included in sequencing had previously demonstrated CD8+CD57+ cell expansion by flow cytometry. Every patient presented with severe acquired aplastic anemia. Blood came from patients not yet given any therapy. The CDR3 runs to 14 residues. The germline V gene has CDR1 LNHNV and CDR2 YYDKDF (reference sequence). Trimming pared 6 bases from V and 8 bases from J, leaving 16 bases between.

Sequences were obtained from sorted CD4+, CD8+, or CD8+CD57+ T cells (not recorded which) from PBMCs. This receptor was taken from a human donor with aplastic anemia. The V and J genes are TRBV15 and TRBJ1-4; the D is unclear. The CDR3 loop is CATRGLGRGEKLFF. In DNA form, the CDR3 reads TGTGCCACCAGAGGTCTAGGGCGCGGGGAAAAACTGTTTTTT.